This T cell receptor (beta chain) was obtained from a study of response to subunit inactivated influenza vaccine. MiXCR, applied by TCRdb to the RT-PCR reads, yields one record per CDR3 protein. Of about 310,000 distinct CDR3 sequences listed, 21% are singletons. A remark on this clonotype: Its specificity is not known.

Study-wide points: The authors suggested that every seasonal influenza vaccination recruits few new T cells.

From germline, CDR1 is MDHEN and CDR2 SYDVKM. The V and J ends lost 5 bases and 1 base, in that order; junction bases with no gene match: 11. The CDR3 extends over 17 amino acids. This receptor was taken from a man between 50 and 69 years old who received an inactivated influenza vaccine. The sample was PBMCs from blood, taken 21 months after vaccination. The chain has TRBV28 and TRBJ2-1; TRBD1 aligns across 7 bases. CDR3 DNA sequence: TGTGCCAGCAGTCTTTACAGGGGAGACGGATCCTACAATGAGCAGTTCTTC. It codes for CASSLYRGDGSYNEQFF.